Sequencing of this T cell receptor (beta chain) was carried out in a study of blood T cell repertoires in COVID-19. Using immunoSEQ multiplex PCR, the repertoire was profiled, and TCRdb retains in-frame clones only, with some absent. The sample shows about 220,000 clones, roughly 90% of them seen only once. Germline loops: CDR1 SGHKS, CDR2 YYEKEE (reference sequence). This CDR3 contains 16 residues. V shed 0 bases and J 7 bases; nucleotides not matched to a gene: 7. This rearrangement joins TRBV5-5 to TRBJ1-6, with 7 bases that match TRBD1. The specimen was PBMCs or T cells enriched from blood (not recorded which). The sequence was obtained from a woman younger than 45 with acute COVID-19. The CDR3 reads CASSLDPGQRNSPLHF. DNA of the CDR3: TGTGCCAGCAGCTTGGACCCGGGACAGAGAAATTCACCCCTCCACTTT.